What follows are 30 T cell receptor beta chains derived from one specimen sequenced in a study of radiation and T cells in renal cell carcinoma. Only in-frame clones appear in the TCRdb table, and some are missing; sequencing was by immunoSEQ multiplex PCR. The profile covers 70,000 to 80,000 clones, with approximately 83% appearing a single time and 20% to 25% taken by the ten largest. The time point is: blood 2 weeks post-SBRT. As for treatment: 15 Gy SBRT to primary tumor, nephrectomy 4 weeks later. The material was blood, obtained from a patient whose treatment included radiotherapy and nephrectomy. Receptors were obtained from a woman aged 50 to 60 with renal cell carcinoma.

This clone was found once. The chain carries TRBV9 and TRBJ1-1, with TRBD1 as a possible D gene (6 bases). This CDR3 has 14 amino acids. Looked up from germline, CDR1 is SGDLS and CDR2 is YYNGEE. Trimming cost V 4 bases and J 9 bases, with 19 bases left between them. The CDR3 nucleotides read TGTGCCAGCAGCACCCTTGGACAGAACGTAAAAGCTTTCTTT. Protein: CASSTLGQNVKAFF. The variable domain in full, completed from reference TRBV9 and TRBJ1-1, reads DSGVTQTPKHLITATGQRVTLRCSPRSGDLSVYWYQQSLDQGLQFLIQYYNGEERAKGNILERFSAQQFPDLHSELNLSSLELGDSALYFCASSTLGQNVKAFFGQGTRLTVV.

This clone was recorded only once. CDR3 nucleotides: TGCGCCAGCAGTTGGACAGGGGACACAGATACGCAGTATTTT. This encodes CASSWTGDTDTQYF. The chain recombines TRBV10-1 with TRBJ2-3; 9 bases are a match to TRBD1. The J segment lost 2 bases and the V segment lost 5 bases, leaving 2 bases of the junction unmatched. In germline, CDR1 is WNHNN, CDR2 SYGVQD (reference sequence). The CDR3 loop spans 14 amino acids.

The gene calls are TRBV28 and TRBJ1-2; TRBD1 might be the D (6 bases). Trimming stripped 7 bases from V and 3 bases from J, with 21 bases between. This CDR3 has 16 amino acids. The V gene's germline CDR1 is MDHEN and CDR2 SYDVKM. The chain's CDR3 is CASTSPSGGADYGYTF. As DNA, the CDR3 is TGTGCCAGCACCTCCCCAAGCGGGGGGGCGGACTATGGCTACACCTTC.

This chain links TRBV29-1 with TRBJ2-3; 7 positions agree with TRBD1. V lost 5 bases, J lost 5 bases, and 10 bases stayed unmatched. This CDR3 has 14 amino acids. In germline, CDR1 is SQVTM, CDR2 ANQGSEA. CDR3 residues: CSVSTGSLVDTQYF. The CDR3 DNA reads as TGCAGCGTTTCGACAGGGTCCCTGGTAGATACGCAGTATTTT.

The chain employs TRBV6-1 and TRBJ1-5; D not resolved. The germline V gene encodes CDR1 MNHNS and CDR2 SASEGT. The CDR3 extends over 15 amino acids. Trimming removed 6 bases at V and 4 bases at J, with 16 bases between. Here the CDR3 DNA reads TGTGCCAGCAGGGAATGGGGAGGAAGGAATCAGCCCCAGCATTTT. Its protein is CASREWGGRNQPQHF.

This chain links TRBV28 with TRBJ1-2; 8 bases agree with TRBD1. V lost 4 bases, J lost 4 bases, and 5 bases stayed unmatched. This CDR3 spans 14 amino acids. The V gene's germline CDR1 is MDHEN and CDR2 SYDVKM. The CDR3 nucleotides are TGTGCCAGCAGTTCCACAGGGGGGGGCTATGGCTACACCTTC. It specifies CASSSTGGGYGYTF.

This clone has just one count. The chain has TRBV6-1 and TRBJ2-1; D may be TRBD1 or TRBD2 (6 bases each). V was shortened by 4 bases and J by 5 bases, with 18 bases between the two germline ends. Per the germline V gene, CDR1 is MNHNS and CDR2 is SASEGT. This CDR3 spans 16 amino acids. CDR3 nucleotide sequence: TGTGCCAGCAGTGGGTTTTGGGGGGCCGCCAACAATGAGCAGTTCTTC. Translating gives CASSGFWGAANNEQFF.

The chain has TRBV7-2 and TRBJ1-3, with a tentative D call TRBD1 (5 bases). CDR1 is SGHTA, CDR2 FQGNSA, per germline. V was shortened by 4 bases and J by 2 bases, with 15 bases between the two germline ends. The CDR3 sequence is 16 residues long. CDR3 in amino acids: CASSSNGGVPGNTIYF. The CDR3 nucleotides are TGTGCCAGCAGCTCCAATGGGGGAGTCCCTGGAAACACCATATATTTT.

The rearrangement joins TRBV6-5 to TRBJ1-3; D is uncertain. Germline CDR1 reads MNHEY; CDR2 reads SVGAGI. The CDR3 runs to 12 residues. V was shortened by 8 bases and J by 0 bases, with 5 bases between the two germline ends. The CDR3 DNA is TGTGCCAGCGAGGGCTCTGGAAACACCATATATTTT. It is translated as CASEGSGNTIYF.

The chain joins TRBV2 to TRBJ2-3, with 8 nucleotides matching TRBD2. CDR3 length equals 15 residues. CDR1 SNHLY and CDR2 FYNNEI come from the germline V gene. After removal of 3 bases from V and 2 bases from J, the junction contained 4 bases not matched to a gene. This CDR3 reads CASSELAGFTDTQYF. The CDR3 DNA reads as TGTGCCAGCAGTGAGTTAGCGGGGTTCACAGATACGCAGTATTTT.

The chain is built from TRBV9 and TRBJ2-7; D is ambiguous. The CDR3 totals 13 residues. V lost 3 bases and J lost 4, with 11 bases in between. The germline V gene encodes CDR1 SGDLS and CDR2 YYNGEE. As DNA, the CDR3 is TGTGCCAGCAGCGCCGCACTGGATTACGAGCAGTACTTC. This sequence encodes CASSAALDYEQYF.

There are a few counts of this clone. V gene TRBV19 combines with J gene TRBJ1-5; 9 bases match TRBD1. Trimming at V came to 7 bases and at J to 6 bases, leaving 7 bases not matched to a gene. Germline V gene lookup returns CDR1 LNHDA and CDR2 SQIVND (reference sequence). The length of the CDR3 is 14 residues. CDR3 in amino acids: CASTKTGGSQPQHF. DNA for the CDR3: TGTGCCAGTACCAAAACAGGGGGCAGTCAGCCCCAGCATTTT. Supplemented by reference TRBV19 and TRBJ1-5, the full variable domain reads DGGITQSPKYLFRKEGQNVTLSCEQNLNHDAMYWYRQDPGQGLRLIYYSQIVNDFQKGDIAEGYSVSREKKESFPLTVTSAQKNPTAFYLCASTKTGGSQPQHFGDGTRLSIL.

The CDR3 sequence is CASGINQPQHF. The CDR3 coding sequence is TGTGCCAGCGGGATAAATCAGCCCCAGCATTTT. The rearrangement uses TRBV25-1 and TRBJ1-5; D unclear. CDR1 and CDR2 from the germline V gene are MGHDK and SYGVNS. V lost 8 bases to trimming and J lost 4 bases, with 6 bases between them. The CDR3 loop spans 11 amino acids.

The V call is TRBV4-1, the J call TRBJ2-3; D is uncertain. V was shortened by 4 bases and J by 3 bases, with 17 bases between the two germline ends. There are 16 residues in the CDR3. The germline gives CDR1 MGHRA, CDR2 YSYEKL. The CDR3 nucleotides read TGCGCCAGCAGCCCCGCGGTGGCCGGTTTTACAGATACGCAGTATTTT. This translates into CASSPAVAGFTDTQYF.

As concerns this clone: Within the sample, other DNA sequences also encode this same CDR3. This chain joins TRBV7-2 and TRBJ1-2; D call uncertain. Trimming left V 1 base short and J 5 bases short, with 5 bases between. Looked up from germline, CDR1 is SGHTA and CDR2 is FQGNSA. The CDR3 is 12 residues long. CDR3 DNA sequence: TGTGCCAGCAGCTTAGATGGTTATGGCTACACCTTC. Protein sequence: CASSLDGYGYTF.

V usage is TRBV2 and J usage is TRBJ1-1, with D unresolved. CDR1 SNHLY and CDR2 FYNNEI come from the germline V gene. V shed 3 bases and J shed 5 bases, with 13 bases lying between them. The CDR3 covers 14 residues. The CDR3 region is CASSDERARTEAFF. Here the CDR3 DNA reads TGTGCCAGCAGTGATGAGAGGGCTCGGACTGAAGCTTTCTTT.

The genes are TRBV6-1 and TRBJ2-1, with D perhaps matching TRBD1 (6 bases). CDR1 MNHNS and CDR2 SASEGT come from the germline V gene. CDR3 size: 15 residues. With 4 bases removed from V and 3 bases from J, the gap between germline ends came to 13 bases. The DNA of the CDR3 is TGTGCCAGCAGTGTGCAGGACAGTGGCTACAATGAGCAGTTCTTC. Translated: CASSVQDSGYNEQFF.

CDR3 region: CSVEVGGGPQETQYF. Here the CDR3 DNA reads TGCAGCGTTGAAGTTGGAGGCGGGCCTCAAGAGACCCAGTACTTC. This chain connects TRBV29-1 to TRBJ2-5; possible D gene TRBD2, 5 bases. CDR3 length: 15 amino acids. V lost 1 base and J lost 2, with 14 bases in between. CDR1 is SQVTM, CDR2 ANQGSEA, per germline. Combining the CDR3 with reference TRBV29-1 and TRBJ2-5 gives the whole variable domain SAVISQKPSRDICQRGTSLTIQCQVDSQVTMMFWYRQQPGQSLTLIATANQGSEATYESGFVIDKFPISRPNLTFSTLTVSNMSPEDSSIYLCSVEVGGGPQETQYFGPGTRLLVL.

This rearrangement joins TRBV19 to TRBJ1-1; D might be TRBD1 (6 bases). V was cut by 4 bases and J by 0 bases, with 12 bases left in between. This CDR3 region has 15 residues. CDR1 is LNHDA and CDR2 is SQIVND in the germline V gene (reference sequence). CDR3 sequence (DNA): TGTGCCAGTAGTAGTATTGGGACACTGAACACTGAAGCTTTCTTT. As protein: CASSSIGTLNTEAFF.

The V and J genes are TRBV4-3 and TRBJ2-2; D might be TRBD1 (6 bases). Between the trimmed V and J ends, which lost 4 bases and 7 bases, there was a span of 16 bases. CDR1 is LGHNA, CDR2 YSLEER, per germline. There are 15 residues in the CDR3. The CDR3 region has the DNA TGCGCCAGCAGCCCGAGTGGACAGTTTGGCGGGGAGCTGTTTTTT. This sequence encodes CASSPSGQFGGELFF.

The chain has TRBV2 and TRBJ2-5, with 7 bases matching TRBD1. V lost 5 bases, J lost 2 bases, and 2 bases stayed unmatched. The CDR3 totals 13 residues. Germline CDR1 is SNHLY and CDR2 is FYNNEI. The CDR3 region has the DNA TGTGCCAGCAGTTGGGACAGACAAGAGACCCAGTACTTC. This codes for CASSWDRQETQYF.

V and J are TRBV30 and TRBJ1-2; D is perhaps TRBD1 (5 bases). The CDR3 consists of 13 residues. V lost 2 bases to trimming and J lost 3 bases, with 10 bases between them. CDR1 is GTSNPN, CDR2 SVGIG, per germline (reference sequence). The CDR3 DNA follows: TGTGCCTGGAGTCCGGGGCGCGACTATGGCTACACCTTC. Its translation: CAWSPGRDYGYTF.

The J gene is TRBJ1-2, the V gene TRBV5-1; D uncertain. The length of the CDR3 is 13 residues. Germline V gene sequence: CDR1 SGHRS, CDR2 YFSETQ. The V gene lost 0 bases and the J gene lost 8 bases, with 11 bases spanning the gap. For the CDR3, the DNA is TGCGCCAGCAGCTTGGAGGCTCCAGGCGGCTACACCTTC. This sequence encodes CASSLEAPGGYTF.

This chain joins TRBV5-4 and TRBJ2-7; the D is unclear. The CDR3 consists of 12 residues. Germline CDR1 and CDR2: SGHNT and YYREEE (reference sequence). Between the trimmed V and J ends, which lost 3 bases and 6 bases, there was a span of 10 bases. The CDR3 DNA reads as TGTGCCAGCAGCTCCCTAGAATTCGAGCAGTACTTC. Translated: CASSSLEFEQYF. Looking up the rest from reference TRBV5-4 and TRBJ2-7 gives the full variable domain: ETGVTQSPTHLIKTRGQQVTLRCSSQSGHNTVSWYQQALGQGPQFIFQYYREEENGRGNFPPRFSGLQFPNYSSELNVNALELDDSALYLCASSSLEFEQYFGPGTRLTVT.

This clone was seen once. The rearrangement joins TRBV7-8 to TRBJ2-7, with D possibly called TRBD1 or TRBD2 (5 bases each). This CDR3 is 14 amino acids long. Per the germline V gene, CDR1 is SGHVS and CDR2 is FQNEAQ. The ends were cut back, 1 base at V and 5 bases at J, with 12 bases in the middle. CDR3 sequence: CASSLGGRMDEQYF. In nucleotides, the CDR3 is TGTGCCAGCAGCTTAGGGGGACGGATGGACGAGCAGTACTTC.

This clone was observed a handful of times. The chain couples TRBV5-1 to TRBJ1-1, with TRBD1 as a possible D gene (5 bases). Germline V CDR1 and CDR2: SGHRS, YFSETQ. V lost 0 bases and J lost 5, with 11 bases in between. The CDR3 is 14 amino acids. The CDR3 spells CASSLEEGWTEAFF. In nucleotides, the CDR3 is TGCGCCAGCAGCTTGGAGGAGGGGTGGACTGAAGCTTTCTTT.

The chain combines TRBV7-9 with TRBJ1-2, with D perhaps matching TRBD1 (6 bases). Germline V gene sequence: CDR1 SEHNR, CDR2 FQNEAQ (reference sequence). This CDR3 has 12 amino acids. The ends were cut back, 5 bases at V and 5 bases at J, with 9 bases in the middle. The CDR3 DNA is TGTGCCAGCAGCATGGACAGTTATGGCTACACCTTC. Residues: CASSMDSYGYTF. Combining the CDR3 with reference TRBV7-9 and TRBJ1-2 gives the whole variable domain DTGVSQNPRHKITKRGQNVTFRCDPISEHNRLYWYRQTLGQGPEFLTYFQNEAQLEKSRLLSDRFSAERPKGSFSTLEIQRTEQGDSAMYLCASSMDSYGYTFGSGTRLTVV.

The chain combines TRBV2 with TRBJ2-1, with TRBD2 identical over 9 bases. Germline loops: CDR1 SNHLY, CDR2 FYNNEI. The CDR3 is made up of 14 amino acids. Trimming took 9 bases from V and 8 from J; bases not matched to a gene: 11. CDR3 in DNA: TGTGCCAGGGGGTTGGCTAGCGGGGCCGATGAGCAGTTCTTC. Translation: CARGLASGADEQFF.

The V gene is TRBV10-3, the J gene TRBJ2-7; D is unclear. This CDR3 region has 12 residues. Trimming shortened V by 2 bases and J by 3 bases, and 5 bases separated the two germline ends. Germline CDR1 and CDR2: ENHRY and SYGVKD. The CDR3 coding sequence is TGTGCCATCAGTGAGAACGGCTACGAGCAGTACTTC. It translates to CAISENGYEQYF.

The chain has TRBV25-1 and TRBJ1-4; 7 bases fit TRBD1. The CDR3 is made up of 15 amino acids. CDR1 and CDR2 (germline): MGHDK, SYGVNS. The J segment lost 7 bases and the V segment lost 2 bases, leaving 7 bases of the junction unmatched. The DNA of the CDR3 is TGTGCCAGCAGTGAAGCTGGACAGGTACTTGAAAAACTGTTTTTT. Protein product: CASSEAGQVLEKLFF.